This T cell receptor (beta chain) was identified during a study of T-cell memory formation after mild COVID-19. Study-level results: What remained unconfirmed was the SARS-CoV-2 specificity of second-wave clones peaking on day 37.

Germline V gene lookup returns CDR1 SGHDT and CDR2 YYEEEE. Trimming took 5 bases from V and 4 from J, leaving 18 bases between them. There are 15 residues in the CDR3. 5'RACE primed from the constant segment yielded TCR alpha and TCR beta cDNA libraries bearing sample barcodes and UMIs. TCRdb itself ran the 5' RACE reads through MiXCR, one entry per CDR3 protein. The data contain about 200,000 distinct CDR3 sequences, around 19% of them seen just once; the ten biggest clones take up approximately 2.4%. In this sample, this clonotype turned up a few times. The antigen is not known. V is TRBV5-6 and J is TRBJ1-2; D possibly corresponds to TRBD1 (5 bases). The sequence came from an adult woman who had mild COVID-19 (a few samples of this study predate the infection). Cell type and time point are not known. Source material: PBMCs or a T cell subset sorted from them (not recorded which). The CDR3 bases are TGTGCCAGCAGTTCTACAGACAGCTTACCCTATGGCTACACCTTC. Translated, it gives CASSSTDSLPYGYTF.